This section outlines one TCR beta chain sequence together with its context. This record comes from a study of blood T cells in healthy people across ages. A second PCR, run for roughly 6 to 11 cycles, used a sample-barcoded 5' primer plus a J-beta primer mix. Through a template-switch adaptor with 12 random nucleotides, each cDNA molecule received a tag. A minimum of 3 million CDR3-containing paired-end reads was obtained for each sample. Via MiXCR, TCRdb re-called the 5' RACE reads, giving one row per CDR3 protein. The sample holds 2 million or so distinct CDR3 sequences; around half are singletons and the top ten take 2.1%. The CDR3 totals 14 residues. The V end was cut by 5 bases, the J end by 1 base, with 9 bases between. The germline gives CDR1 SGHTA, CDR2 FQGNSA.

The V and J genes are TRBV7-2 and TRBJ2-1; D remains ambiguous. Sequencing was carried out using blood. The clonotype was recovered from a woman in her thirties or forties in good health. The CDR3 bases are TGTGCCAGCAGCGGTTACCGATCCTACAATGAGCAGTTCTTC. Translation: CASSGYRSYNEQFF. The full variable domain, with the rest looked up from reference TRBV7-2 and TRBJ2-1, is GAGVSQSPSNKVTEKGKDVELRCDPISGHTALYWYRQSLGQGLEFLIYFQGNSAPDKSGLPSDRFSAERTGGSVSTLTIQRTQQEDSAVYLCASSGYRSYNEQFFGPGTRLTVL.